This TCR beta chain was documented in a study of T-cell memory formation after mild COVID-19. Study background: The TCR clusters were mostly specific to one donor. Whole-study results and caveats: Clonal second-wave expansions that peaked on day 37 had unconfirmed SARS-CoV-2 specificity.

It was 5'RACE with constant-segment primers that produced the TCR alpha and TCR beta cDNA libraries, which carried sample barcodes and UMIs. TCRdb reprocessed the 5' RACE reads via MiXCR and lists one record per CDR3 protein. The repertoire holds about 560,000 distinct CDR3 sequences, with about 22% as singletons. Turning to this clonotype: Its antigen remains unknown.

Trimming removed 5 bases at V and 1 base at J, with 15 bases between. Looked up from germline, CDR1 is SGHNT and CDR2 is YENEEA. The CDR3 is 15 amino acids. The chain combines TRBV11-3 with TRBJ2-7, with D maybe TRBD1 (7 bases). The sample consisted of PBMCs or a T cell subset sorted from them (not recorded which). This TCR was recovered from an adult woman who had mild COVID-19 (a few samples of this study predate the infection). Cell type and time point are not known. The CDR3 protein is CASSRQGGGSYEQYF. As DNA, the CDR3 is TGTGCCAGCAGCAGACAGGGCGGAGGGTCCTACGAGCAGTACTTC.